The 17 T cell receptor beta chains presented below share a single source sample, sequenced in a study of CD8+ T cells in alopecia areata. Sequencing used cDNA as its template, made by extracting RNA and reverse transcribing it. TCRdb's copy holds only in-frame clones and misses some; the assay was immunoSEQ multiplex PCR. Of more than 95,000 clones listed, 41% were seen once; the top ten hold approximately 1.2%. Sequenced material: CD4+ T cells sorted from blood. The receptors derive from a human donor with alopecia areata.

This clone was counted a few times. The V call is TRBV7-9, the J call TRBJ2-5; 9 nucleotides line up with TRBD1. CDR1 and CDR2 (germline): SEHNR, FQNEAQ (reference sequence). This CDR3 region has 19 residues. J was trimmed by 1 base and V by 1 base; bases with no gene match: 13. CDR3 in DNA: TGTGCCAGCAGCTTAGGGGTCCTAAGGGGGACAGGGACCCAAGAGACCCAGTACTTC. Its translation is CASSLGVLRGTGTQETQYF.

The V and J genes are TRBV29-1 and TRBJ2-2, with TRBD1 as a possible D gene (5 bases). The CDR3 extends over 16 amino acids. V lost 2 bases and J lost 0, with 13 bases in between. The germline CDR1 and CDR2 sequences are SQVTM and ANQGSEA. The CDR3 loop reads CSVEPLTGANTGELFF. Here the CDR3 DNA reads TGCAGCGTTGAACCGTTAACAGGCGCGAACACCGGGGAGCTGTTTTTT.

There are a few counts of this clone. V gene TRBV28 combines with J gene TRBJ2-1, with D perhaps TRBD2 (6 bases). V was cut by 7 bases and J by 0 bases, with 13 bases left in between. The CDR3 loop spans 15 amino acids. Looked up from germline, CDR1 is MDHEN and CDR2 is SYDVKM. CDR3 coding DNA: TGTGCCAGCACCCCCGTCGGGAGCTCCTACAATGAGCAGTTCTTC. This gives the protein CASTPVGSSYNEQFF.

This clone was found a few times. The V gene is TRBV25-1, the J gene TRBJ1-2; the match to TRBD1 covers 8 bases. V shed 6 bases and J 6 bases; nucleotides not matched to a gene: 18. This CDR3 is 17 amino acids long. From germline, CDR1 is MGHDK and CDR2 SYGVNS. CDR3 residues: CASSPTLLGQGRDGYTF. CDR3 nucleotide sequence: TGTGCCAGCAGCCCGACTCTACTCGGACAGGGTCGGGATGGCTACACCTTC.

This clone occurred a few times. The chain joins TRBV7-9 to TRBJ2-3; tentative D call: TRBD2 (6 bases). From germline, CDR1 is SEHNR and CDR2 FQNEAQ (reference sequence). Trimming removed 7 bases from V and 1 base from J, with 15 bases in between. This CDR3 spans 15 amino acids. CDR3 coding DNA: TGTGCCAGCACCCAGACGGGACTCGGCACAGATACGCAGTATTTT. Translation gives CASTQTGLGTDTQYF.

The chain joins TRBV2 to TRBJ2-2, with a weak D call TRBD2 (5 bases). Trimming removed 5 bases at V and 0 bases at J, with 13 bases between. Germline lookup yields CDR1 SNHLY and CDR2 FYNNEI. The CDR3 length is 16 residues. CDR3 loop: CASSKRAPSNTGELFF. In DNA form, the CDR3 reads TGTGCCAGCAGTAAGAGGGCTCCCTCGAACACCGGGGAGCTGTTTTTT.

This clone was seen a handful of times. V and J are TRBV29-1 and TRBJ2-3, with no clear D. Germline CDR1 and CDR2: SQVTM and ANQGSEA. V was cut by 4 bases and J by 6 bases, with 17 bases left in between. The CDR3 sequence is 14 residues long. The chain's CDR3 is CSVVISLVGDTQYF. The DNA for the CDR3 is TGCAGCGTTGTAATTAGCCTTGTGGGGGATACGCAGTATTTT.

This clone was observed a few times. The chain joins TRBV7-9 to TRBJ2-3; unclear D gene. Trimming cost V 1 base and J 7 bases, with 6 bases left between them. The CDR3 extends over 12 amino acids. CDR1 is SEHNR, CDR2 FQNEAQ, per germline (reference sequence). For the CDR3, the DNA is TGTGCCAGCAGCTTAGTCTTCTATACGCAGTATTTT. This gives the protein CASSLVFYTQYF.

The chain recombines TRBV7-3 with TRBJ2-5; maybe TRBD1 (6 bases). This CDR3 has 16 residues. Trimming took off 0 bases at V and 1 base at J, with 12 bases between the two ends. Germline values: CDR1 SGHTA, CDR2 FQGTGA. The CDR3 DNA is TGTGCCAGCAGCTTAACGTCCTCAGGGGTCCAAGAGACCCAGTACTTC. Its protein product is CASSLTSSGVQETQYF.

This chain links TRBV29-1 with TRBJ1-1; the D is unclear. V lost 7 bases and J 0 bases, leaving 6 bases between the germline ends. Germline V gene data show CDR1 as SQVTM and CDR2 as ANQGSEA. The CDR3 covers 11 residues. The chain's CDR3 is CSATLNTEAFF. The CDR3 region has the DNA TGCAGCGCCACACTGAACACTGAAGCTTTCTTT.

The chain combines TRBV7-8 with TRBJ2-7; 8 bases fit TRBD1. CDR1 is SGHVS and CDR2 is FQNEAQ in the germline V gene. The CDR3 runs to 12 residues. V shed 8 bases, J shed 4 bases, and the junction held 4 bases outside the gene matches. This chain's CDR3 is CASQGAVYEQYF. Here the CDR3 DNA reads TGTGCCAGCCAGGGGGCGGTTTACGAGCAGTACTTC.

The rearrangement joins TRBV29-1 to TRBJ2-7; D not certain. CDR1 is SQVTM, CDR2 ANQGSEA, per germline. The CDR3 totals 14 residues. V lost 4 bases and J lost 4, with 17 bases in between. CDR3 sequence reads: CSVVLPAPGYEQYF. The CDR3 nucleotides are TGCAGCGTTGTTTTGCCCGCCCCTGGGTACGAGCAGTACTTC.

This clone was seen a few times. The chain employs TRBV30 and TRBJ2-7; 8 nucleotides agree with TRBD1. The junction had 9 bases not matched to a gene; V was cut back by 3 bases and J by 5 bases. Germline CDR1 is GTSNPN and CDR2 is SVGIG (reference sequence). The CDR3 consists of 14 residues. In nucleotides, the CDR3 is TGTGCCTGGAGCTTAGGGCGACAGGGGAACGAGCAGTACTTC. Amino acid sequence: CAWSLGRQGNEQYF.

A few counts support this clone. In nucleotides, the CDR3 is TGCGGGGGACAGGGGGCTGGCACTGAAGCTTTCTTT. Translated, it gives CGGQGAGTEAFF. V is TRBV29-1 and J is TRBJ1-1, with 12 nucleotides matching TRBD1. In germline, CDR1 is SQVTM, CDR2 ANQGSEA. The CDR3 spans 12 residues.

This clone was recorded at least ten times. This rearrangement joins TRBV28 to TRBJ1-4, with no clear D. V lost 6 bases and J lost 7, with 21 bases in between. This CDR3 is 16 amino acids long. Germline CDR1 is MDHEN and CDR2 is SYDVKM. The CDR3 spells CASRVAELTRGEKLFF. Here the CDR3 DNA reads TGTGCCAGCAGGGTCGCTGAGCTAACTAGAGGTGAAAAACTGTTTTTT. Together with reference TRBV28 and TRBJ1-4, the CDR3 gives the full variable domain: DVKVTQSSRYLVKRTGEKVFLECVQDMDHENMFWYRQDPGLGLRLIYFSYDVKMKEKGDIPEGYSVSREKKERFSLILESASTNQTSMYLCASRVAELTRGEKLFFGSGTQLSVL.

The chain links TRBV5-6 to TRBJ2-3; 7 nucleotides align to TRBD1. Germline CDR1 reads SGHDT; CDR2 reads YYEEEE. This CDR3 is 13 amino acids long. V trimming: 10 bases; J trimming: 0 bases; junction bases outside the gene matches: 5. The CDR3 spells CAGGQSSTDTQYF. The CDR3 DNA sequence: TGTGCCGGGGGACAGTCCAGCACAGATACGCAGTATTTT.

The chain employs TRBV29-1 and TRBJ2-3; D assignment may be TRBD1 or TRBD2 (6 bases each). There are 13 residues in the CDR3. The ends were cut back, 4 bases at V and 2 bases at J, with 10 bases in the middle. Germline CDR1 reads SQVTM; CDR2 reads ANQGSEA. The CDR3: CSVVGGVTDTQYF. CDR3 DNA: TGCAGCGTTGTGGGGGGCGTCACAGATACGCAGTATTTT.